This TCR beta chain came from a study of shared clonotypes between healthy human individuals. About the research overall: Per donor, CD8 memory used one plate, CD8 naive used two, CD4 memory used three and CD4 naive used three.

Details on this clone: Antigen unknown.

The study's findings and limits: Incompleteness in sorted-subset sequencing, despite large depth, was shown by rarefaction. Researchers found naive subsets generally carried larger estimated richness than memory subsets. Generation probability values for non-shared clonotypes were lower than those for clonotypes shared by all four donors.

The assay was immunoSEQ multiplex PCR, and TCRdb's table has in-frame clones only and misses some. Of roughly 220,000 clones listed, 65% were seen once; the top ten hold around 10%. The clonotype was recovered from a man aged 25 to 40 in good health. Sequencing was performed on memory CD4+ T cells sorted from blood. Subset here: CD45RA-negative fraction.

CDR3 protein: CASNPGRAGELFF. The CDR3 DNA reads as TGTGCCAGTAACCCCGGGAGGGCCGGGGAGCTGTTTTTT. The V call is TRBV19, the J call TRBJ2-2; TRBD2 matches at 8 bases. The CDR3 is 13 residues long. V lost 7 bases and J lost 6; bases outside the gene matches: 4. The germline gives CDR1 LNHDA, CDR2 SQIVND (reference sequence). Full variable domain (outside the CDR3, taken from reference TRBV19 and TRBJ2-2): DGGITQSPKYLFRKEGQNVTLSCEQNLNHDAMYWYRQDPGQGLRLIYYSQIVNDFQKGDIAEGYSVSREKKESFPLTVTSAQKNPTAFYLCASNPGRAGELFFGEGSRLTVL.